These 16 T cell receptor beta chains originate from one sample sequenced in a study of T-cell memory formation after mild COVID-19. TCRdb re-analysed the 5' RACE reads in MiXCR, keeping a single row per CDR3 protein. There are approximately 290,000 distinct CDR3 sequences in the sample; approximately 19% occur only once, and approximately 21% lies in the top ten. Sequencing used PBMCs or a T cell subset sorted from them (not recorded which). These receptors all come from a man between 18 and 35 years old who had mild COVID-19 (a few samples of this study predate the infection). Cell type and time point are not known.

The chain couples TRBV7-3 to TRBJ1-4; a possible D gene is TRBD1 (5 bases). This CDR3 region has 15 residues. Germline CDR1 is SGHTA and CDR2 is FQGTGA. V shed 3 bases and J shed 2 bases, with 10 bases lying between them. This CDR3 reads CASSLDGGTNEKLFF. In DNA, the CDR3 is TGTGCCAGCAGCTTGGATGGGGGGACTAATGAAAAACTGTTTTTT.

The chain carries TRBV6-5 and TRBJ2-1; the D gene could be TRBD1 or TRBD2 (5 bases each). V was cut by 5 bases and J by 4 bases, with 12 bases left in between. The CDR3 is made up of 14 amino acids. Germline V CDR1 and CDR2: MNHEY, SVGAGI. The CDR3 protein is CASSNRGAYNEQFF. Written as DNA, the CDR3 is TGTGCCAGCAGTAACAGAGGGGCTTACAATGAGCAGTTCTTC.

CDR3 region: CASSPAGEVEAFF. The CDR3 DNA is TGCGCCAGCAGCCCGGCCGGCGAAGTTGAAGCTTTCTTT. V is TRBV5-1 and J is TRBJ1-1, with D hard to call. V lost 4 bases, J lost 7 bases, and 14 bases lay in between. The CDR3 length is 13 residues. CDR1 and CDR2 from the germline V gene are SGHRS and YFSETQ. Looking up the rest from reference TRBV5-1 and TRBJ1-1 gives the full variable domain: KAGVTQTPRYLIKTRGQQVTLSCSPISGHRSVSWYQQTPGQGLQFLFEYFSETQRNKGNFPGRFSGRQFSNSRSEMNVSTLELGDSALYLCASSPAGEVEAFFGQGTRLTVV.

This clonotype was detected ten times or more. The rearrangement links TRBV4-3 to TRBJ1-2; tentatively, D is TRBD1 (5 bases). Germline loops: CDR1 LGHNA, CDR2 YSLEER. The V and J ends lost 1 base and 7 bases respectively, with 16 bases between them. This CDR3 region has 15 residues. The CDR3 nucleotides are TGCGCCAGCAGCCAAGGGATGGAGGGGACCGGTGGCTACACCTTC. This gives the protein CASSQGMEGTGGYTF.

This clonotype was detected a few times. The chain joins TRBV6-4 to TRBJ2-7; 8 nucleotides line up with TRBD1. CDR1 and CDR2 (germline): MRHNA, SNTAGT. This CDR3 spans 15 amino acids. Unmatched junction bases numbered 7, after V lost 6 bases and J lost 0 bases. CDR3 region: CASRGDRQSSYEQYF. In DNA, the CDR3 is TGTGCCAGCAGGGGGGACAGGCAGAGCTCCTACGAGCAGTACTTC.

This clonotype was seen ten or more times. This rearrangement joins TRBV6-5 to TRBJ2-3; 7 nucleotides line up with TRBD1. Germline V gene lookup returns CDR1 MNHEY and CDR2 SVGAGI. This CDR3 is 14 amino acids long. V trimming: 6 bases; J trimming: 3 bases; junction bases outside the gene matches: 6. The DNA for the CDR3 is TGTGCCAGCAGACGGGACAGCTTAACAGATACGCAGTATTTT. This sequence encodes CASRRDSLTDTQYF.

A few counts support this clonotype. The chain recombines TRBV5-6 with TRBJ1-3; TRBD1 is a possible D gene (6 bases). CDR1 is SGHDT, CDR2 YYEEEE, per germline. This CDR3 has 15 residues. V was shortened by 9 bases and J by 0 bases, with 16 bases between the two germline ends. CDR3 coding DNA: TGTGCCACTAACGGGGGCGCGAGCTCTGGAAACACCATATATTTT. This translates into CATNGGASSGNTIYF.

V is TRBV5-6 and J is TRBJ2-1; TRBD2 is a possible D gene (6 bases). Deletions cut 6 bases from V and 3 bases from J, with 25 bases between. The CDR3 loop spans 18 amino acids. In germline, CDR1 is SGHDT, CDR2 YYEEEE. As DNA, the CDR3 is TGTGCCAGCACCGACCTAGATCGACTAGGGCTAAACTACAATGAGCAGTTCTTC. Residues: CASTDLDRLGLNYNEQFF. The full variable domain, its missing parts supplied by reference TRBV5-6 and TRBJ2-1, is DAGVTQSPTHLIKTRGQQVTLRCSPKSGHDTVSWYQQALGQGPQFIFQYYEEEERQRGNFPDRFSGHQFPNYSSELNVNALLLGDSALYLCASTDLDRLGLNYNEQFFGPGTRLTVL.

This chain uses TRBV7-7 with TRBJ2-5, with 7 bases aligning to TRBD2. There are 14 residues in the CDR3. Per germline, CDR1 SSHAT and CDR2 FNYEAQ (reference sequence). The V segment lost 3 bases and the J segment 5 bases; nucleotides outside the gene matches: 6. CDR3 sequence reads: CASSLTSLAETQYF. CDR3 in DNA: TGTGCCAGCAGCTTGACTAGCTTAGCCGAGACCCAGTACTTC.

This chain links TRBV6-5 with TRBJ2-7; no clear D gene. V shed 7 bases and J shed 2 bases, with 18 bases lying between them. The CDR3 is 15 residues long. Germline lookup yields CDR1 MNHEY and CDR2 SVGAGI. CDR3 in DNA: TGTGCCAGCACCCCCCCAGGCAGCCTCGCCTACGAGCAGTACTTC. Protein: CASTPPGSLAYEQYF.

The chain links TRBV9 to TRBJ2-7, with D perhaps assigned TRBD1 or TRBD2 (5 bases each). Germline V gene sequence: CDR1 SGDLS, CDR2 YYNGEE. The V gene lost 4 bases and the J gene lost 4 bases, with 15 bases spanning the gap. The CDR3 length is 14 residues. CDR3 protein: CASSRSGGTYEQYF. In DNA form, the CDR3 reads TGTGCCAGCAGCAGAAGTGGGGGTACGTACGAGCAGTACTTC. The full variable domain, rest sourced from reference TRBV9 and TRBJ2-7, is DSGVTQTPKHLITATGQRVTLRCSPRSGDLSVYWYQQSLDQGLQFLIQYYNGEERAKGNILERFSAQQFPDLHSELNLSSLELGDSALYFCASSRSGGTYEQYFGPGTRLTVT.

The chain couples TRBV6-4 to TRBJ2-5; TRBD2 might be the D (5 bases). The germline V and J ends were trimmed by 6 bases and 7 bases, with 15 bases remaining between them. CDR1 MRHNA and CDR2 SNTAGT come from the germline V gene. The CDR3 length is 13 residues. The CDR3 region has the DNA TGTGCCAGCAGCCCCGGACTGGAACGGACCCAGTACTTC. This translates into CASSPGLERTQYF.

The J gene is TRBJ2-5, the V gene TRBV6-8; unclear D gene. The V gene's germline CDR1 is MNHGY and CDR2 SAAAGT. The CDR3 consists of 13 residues. Trimming cost V 6 bases and J 10 bases, with 18 bases left between them. The CDR3 loop reads CASSREPAKNQYF. DNA for the CDR3: TGTGCCAGCAGCCGAGAACCCGCGAAGAACCAGTACTTC.

This clonotype was seen a handful of times. The rearrangement uses TRBV10-2 and TRBJ1-1; no clear D. Trimming took off 6 bases at V and 4 bases at J, with 6 bases between the two ends. CDR1 and CDR2 from the germline V gene are WSHSY and SAAADI. This CDR3 has 11 residues. CDR3 sequence: CASRDGTEAFF. In DNA, the CDR3 is TGCGCCAGCAGGGACGGCACTGAAGCTTTCTTT.

This clonotype was counted a few times. The rearrangement uses TRBV5-1 and TRBJ1-1; no definite D call. CDR1 SGHRS and CDR2 YFSETQ come from the germline V gene. The ends were cut back, 2 bases at V and 0 bases at J, with 8 bases in the middle. This CDR3 has 14 residues. DNA for the CDR3: TGCGCCAGCAGCTTTACCAGCATGAACACTGAAGCTTTCTTT. Its translation: CASSFTSMNTEAFF. Together with reference TRBV5-1 and TRBJ1-1, the CDR3 gives the full variable domain: KAGVTQTPRYLIKTRGQQVTLSCSPISGHRSVSWYQQTPGQGLQFLFEYFSETQRNKGNFPGRFSGRQFSNSRSEMNVSTLELGDSALYLCASSFTSMNTEAFFGQGTRLTVV.

The table lists this clonotype with a few counts. This chain connects TRBV7-2 to TRBJ1-6; D is ambiguous. The CDR3 is 12 residues long. Between the trimmed V and J ends, which lost 4 bases and 9 bases, there was a span of 7 bases. Germline loops: CDR1 SGHTA, CDR2 FQGNSA. The CDR3 sequence: CASSSPGSPLHF. The CDR3, as DNA: TGTGCCAGCAGCTCACCGGGTTCACCCCTCCACTTT.